This is a list of T cell receptor beta chains from one sample in a study of long-term antiretroviral therapy in people with HIV. Sequenced by immunoSEQ multiplex PCR; TCRdb stores in-frame clones only, minus some. The sample includes under 45,000 clones, around 85% of them seen just once. Material: unsorted PBMCs, obtained 3.1 years after starting antiretroviral therapy. The receptor set was obtained from a woman aged 50 to 60 with HIV. Each CDR3 is given with its conserved first and last residue. The order of the fields is clone size, J gene, V gene, D gene, CDR3 DNA, CDR3 protein. A D gene is named only where the DNA matches it firmly. Rows give clone size only sometimes, using once, few, many, or a class for an expanded clone.

once | TRBJ1-1 | TRBV7-9 | - | TGTGCCAGCAGCTTGGGGTTAACTGAAGCTTTCTTT | CASSLGLTEAFF
- | TRBJ1-3 | TRBV14 | - | TGTGCCAGCAGCCCCATTGGAAACACCATATATTTT | CASSPIGNTIYF
once | TRBJ2-1 | TRBV30 | - | TGTGCCAACCGACAGGTTTACAATGAGCAGTTCTTC | CANRQVYNEQFF
- | TRBJ1-2 | TRBV7-2 | - | TGTGCCAGCAGCCCTGGACCGGCTAACTATGGCTACACCTTC | CASSPGPANYGYTF
few | TRBJ1-5 | TRBV6-6 | TRBD1 | TGTGCCAGCAGTTACTCGGGACAGCCTAATCAGCCCCAGCATTTT | CASSYSGQPNQPQHF
- | TRBJ2-3 | TRBV5-1 | TRBD1 | TGCGCCAGCAGCTTGCAGGGGGACACAGATACGCAGTATTTT | CASSLQGDTDTQYF
- | TRBJ1-1 | TRBV18 | TRBD1 | TGTGCCAGCTCACCCTGGGGGGCTCGGGGATTGGACAGGCCAAGTGAAGCTTTCTTT | CASSPWGARGLDRPSEAFF
- | TRBJ2-2 | TRBV5-5 | - | TGTGCCAGCAGCCCGTGGGGCAGGGGCACCGGGGAGCTGTTTTTT | CASSPWGRGTGELFF
- | TRBJ1-1 | TRBV27 | TRBD1 | TGTGCCAGCAGTTTCGGGCAGGGGGCGATTGCTTTCTTT | CASSFGQGAIAFF
few | TRBJ1-3 | TRBV30 | - | TGTGCCTGGGGGGTAGGGAACACCATATATTTT | CAWGVGNTIYF
- | TRBJ2-2 | TRBV5-1 | - | TGCGCCAGCAGCCCCCAGACGGCGAACACCGGGGAGCTGTTTTTT | CASSPQTANTGELFF
- | TRBJ2-5 | TRBV6-5 | - | TGTGCCAGCAGCCGGACGCCCCAAGAGACCCAGTACTTC | CASSRTPQETQYF
- | TRBJ1-1 | TRBV25-1 | - | TGTGCCAGCAGTGCCAGGGGTGCTGAAGCTTTCTTT | CASSARGAEAFF
- | TRBJ2-7 | TRBV7-9 | - | TGTGCCAGCAGCTTACTAGAGGGATACGAGCAGTACTTC | CASSLLEGYEQYF
- | TRBJ1-6 | TRBV19 | - | TGTGCCAGTACTACCGGGTCTCCCAATTCACCCCTCCACTTT | CASTTGSPNSPLHF
few | TRBJ1-6 | TRBV7-8 | - | TGTGCCAGCAGCTCAACCCGGGCCGAAGGTTCACCCCTCCACTTT | CASSSTRAEGSPLHF
- | TRBJ1-3 | TRBV4-1 | - | TGCGCCAGCAGCCCGCTCAGGGTATTCGGAAACACCATATATTTT | CASSPLRVFGNTIYF
- | TRBJ2-4 | TRBV6-1 | TRBD2 | TGTGCCAGCAGTGAAGTTGGACTAGCGGGGGAGCTAGCCAAAAACATTCAGTACTTC | CASSEVGLAGELAKNIQYF
- | TRBJ2-7 | TRBV11-2 | TRBD1 | TGTGCCAGCAGTGGACAGGCGGCCCCCTACGAGCAGTACTTC | CASSGQAAPYEQYF
- | TRBJ1-6 | TRBV18 | - | TGTGCCAGCTCCGTCGTACCTTATTCACCCCTCCACTTT | CASSVVPYSPLHF
- | TRBJ2-6 | TRBV5-1 | TRBD1 | TGCGCCAGCAGCGCCTCCGGGACAGGGGTCTCTGGGGCCAACGTCCTGACTTTC | CASSASGTGVSGANVLTF
- | TRBJ2-5 | TRBV5-6 | - | TGTGCCAGCAGCTTGGAACTCCAAGAGACCCAGTACTTC | CASSLELQETQYF
- | TRBJ2-5 | TRBV27 | - | TGTGCCAGCAGTCCAGTCCGGGACACAATTGAAGAGACCCAGTACTTC | CASSPVRDTIEETQYF
- | TRBJ2-7 | TRBV10-3 | - | TGTGCCATCAGGACCGGGACAAGCAATTCCTACGAGCAGTACTTC | CAIRTGTSNSYEQYF
- | TRBJ2-3 | TRBV5-1 | TRBD1 | TGCGCCAGCAGCGCCCACAGGGGGCGTTTCCCAGATACGCAGTATTTT | CASSAHRGRFPDTQYF
- | TRBJ2-1 | TRBV30 | TRBD2 | TGTGCCTGGAACCGACTAGCGGGGGACAATGAGCAGTTCTTC | CAWNRLAGDNEQFF
- | TRBJ1-2 | TRBV29-1 | TRBD1 | TGCAGCGTCGGTGCAGGGGGCGACTATGGCTACACCTTC | CSVGAGGDYGYTF
- | TRBJ2-2 | TRBV18 | - | TGTGCCAGCTCACCACCGATCCCCAGCTCTGGCGGGGAGCTGTTTTTT | CASSPPIPSSGGELFF
- | TRBJ1-1 | TRBV5-1 | TRBD1 | TGCGCCAGCAGCACCGAAGGGACGACAGGGGGCAAAGAAGCTTTCTTT | CASSTEGTTGGKEAFF
- | TRBJ1-1 | TRBV10-2 | - | TGCGCCAGCAACCAAGACAGGTTTGGCACTGAAGCTTTCTTT | CASNQDRFGTEAFF
- | TRBJ2-6 | TRBV2 | - | TGTGCCAGCGGGCAGGGGTCCCTCTCTGGGGCCAACGTCCTGACTTTC | CASGQGSLSGANVLTF
- | TRBJ2-1 | TRBV7-9 | TRBD2 | TGTGCCAGCAGCTTAGTAGCGGGAGCAGCGGGGGGAAACAATGAGCAGTTCTTC | CASSLVAGAAGGNNEQFF
once | TRBJ1-1 | TRBV29-1 | - | TGCGGCGTCGCTAGGGGGAACACTGAAGCTTTCTTT | CGVARGNTEAFF
once | TRBJ2-2 | TRBV10-3 | TRBD2 | TGTGCCATCAGGGCGGGGGAGAACACCGGGGAGCTGTTTTTT | CAIRAGENTGELFF
once | TRBJ1-1 | TRBV4-3 | - | TGCGCCAGCAGCCCCGGTCTGGGGACTGAAGCTTTCTTT | CASSPGLGTEAFF
- | TRBJ1-6 | TRBV6-6 | - | TGTGCCAGCAGTTACGATAGGGGCAGGGGTTCACCCCTCCACTTT | CASSYDRGRGSPLHF
- | TRBJ1-2 | TRBV2 | TRBD1 | TGTGCCAGCAGGCAAGGCGACAGGGTGGAAGGCTACACCTTC | CASRQGDRVEGYTF
- | TRBJ1-3 | TRBV5-1 | - | TGCGCCAGCAGCTTAGCCGGGAGCTCTGGAAACACCATATATTTT | CASSLAGSSGNTIYF
- | TRBJ1-2 | TRBV20-1 | - | TGCAGTGCTAGAGAAAATGGCTACACCTTC | CSARENGYTF
- | TRBJ1-1 | TRBV30 | - | TGTGCCTGGAAAGATCTCTACACTGAAGCTTTCTTT | CAWKDLYTEAFF
- | TRBJ2-3 | TRBV30 | - | TGTGCCTGGACGGATAGCGGTTTAGATACGCAGTATTTT | CAWTDSGLDTQYF
few | TRBJ1-1 | TRBV19 | TRBD1 | TGTGCCAGTAGTATCCGACAGGGTGGGAACACTGAAGCTTTCTTT | CASSIRQGGNTEAFF
- | TRBJ1-2 | TRBV19 | TRBD1 | TGTGCCAGTAGTATACCAGGGACAGGGCTGGATGGCTACACCTTC | CASSIPGTGLDGYTF
- | TRBJ2-5 | TRBV7-3 | TRBD1 | TGTGCCAGCAGTCAGACAGGGGTCGGCCAAGAGACCCAGTACTTC | CASSQTGVGQETQYF
- | TRBJ1-3 | TRBV5-6 | - | TGTGCCAGCAGCCTCGAATCGGGTTCTGGAAACACCATATATTTT | CASSLESGSGNTIYF
- | TRBJ1-4 | TRBV27 | - | TGTGCCAGCAGTTTCTTCTTTAATGAAAAACTGTTTTTT | CASSFFFNEKLFF
- | TRBJ2-5 | TRBV9 | TRBD2 | TGTGCCAGCAGCGTTGGGGGGGATCGTAGGGAGACCCAGTACTTC | CASSVGGDRRETQYF